The text below deals with one T cell receptor beta chain. Its target is not known. TCRdb reanalysed the RT-PCR reads using MiXCR and keeps one entry per CDR3 protein. The repertoire consists of 450,000 to 700,000 distinct CDR3 sequences, with approximately 14% occurring once and the leading ten covering around 10%. V gave up 6 bases and J gave up 5 bases, with 15 bases separating them. The V gene's germline CDR1 is MDHEN and CDR2 SYDVKM. This CDR3 has 14 residues. This sample was taken from a study of response to subunit inactivated influenza vaccine. Study-wide results and caveats: Authors suggested each seasonal flu vaccination may recruit only limited numbers of new T cells.

J is TRBJ2-3 and V is TRBV28; tentatively, D is TRBD1 (6 bases). This specimen consisted of PBMCs from blood, obtained 11 to 12 days after vaccination. The sequence was collected from a man aged 45-60 years who received an inactivated influenza vaccine. CDR3 residues: CASREQGGGDTQYF. The CDR3 DNA follows: TGTGCCAGCAGGGAACAGGGTGGGGGAGATACGCAGTATTTT.